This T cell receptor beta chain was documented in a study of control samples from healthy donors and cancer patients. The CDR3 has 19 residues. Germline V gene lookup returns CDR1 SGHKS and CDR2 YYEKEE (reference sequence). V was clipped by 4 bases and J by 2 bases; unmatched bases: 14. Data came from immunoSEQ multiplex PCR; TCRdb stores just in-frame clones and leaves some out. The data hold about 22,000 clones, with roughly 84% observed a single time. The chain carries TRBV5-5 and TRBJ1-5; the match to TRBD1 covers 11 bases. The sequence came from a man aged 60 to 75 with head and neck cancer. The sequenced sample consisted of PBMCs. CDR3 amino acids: CASSGHRDRGLYGNQPQHF. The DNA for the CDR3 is TGTGCCAGCAGCGGACACCGGGACAGGGGGTTATATGGCAATCAGCCCCAGCATTTT.